Below, 9 T cell receptor beta chains from the same sample are listed, as sequenced in a study of post-analysis software for immune sequencing data. Study results and caveats: TRBV5-6, TRBV5-1 and TRBV20-1 were among several TRBV segments more frequent in patients than controls.

Their antigens remain unidentified. TCR beta cDNA libraries had unique molecular identifiers. TCRdb used MiXCR to reprocess the PCR reads, holding one entry per CDR3 protein. The profile shows roughly 170,000 distinct CDR3 sequences, 30% of them singletons. Sequencing was done on a sample of blood. All receptors derive from a girl aged 5 to 17 with multiple sclerosis.

Many counts were recorded for this clonotype. The V gene is TRBV4-2, the J gene TRBJ2-7; 9 nucleotides match TRBD1. The germline V gene has CDR1 LGHNA and CDR2 YNFKEQ. The CDR3 is 17 amino acids. Trimming removed 1 base from V and 1 base from J; junction bases left unmatched: 8. CDR3 DNA: TGTGCCAGCAGCCAAGTGCCCGGGACAGGGAGGTCCTACGAGCAGTACTTC. Translating gives CASSQVPGTGRSYEQYF.

This clonotype was seen many times. This chain connects TRBV29-1 to TRBJ2-1; D unresolved. Germline lookup yields CDR1 SQVTM and CDR2 ANQGSEA. The V and J ends lost 6 bases and 6 bases respectively, with 12 bases between them. The CDR3 is 12 residues long. The CDR3 bases are TGCAGCGTCGATCGATACCTCAATGAGCAGTTCTTC. Translating gives CSVDRYLNEQFF.

This clonotype showed up just once. The chain uses TRBV5-1 and TRBJ2-1; 8 bases are a match to TRBD2. CDR3 length equals 15 residues. Trimming cost V 7 bases and J 7 bases; bases outside gene matches: 13. Germline-derived CDR1 and CDR2 are SGHRS and YFSETQ. In DNA, the CDR3 is TGCGCCAGCTCAACCTCCGGACTAGCAGGGAATGAGCAGTTCTTC. Amino acid sequence: CASSTSGLAGNEQFF.

As for this clonotype: Just one base apart from a much larger clone, this may be a read error. The chain carries TRBV18 and TRBJ1-2; D ambiguous. Germline V gives CDR1 KGHSH, CDR2 LQKENI. This CDR3 is 14 amino acids long. CDR3 amino acids: CTSSPDGILNGYTF. CDR3 DNA: TGTACCAGCTCACCAGACGGAATTCTGAATGGCTACACCTTC.

This clonotype was recorded at least ten times. The chain is built from TRBV10-2 and TRBJ2-4; D is undetermined. Germline loops: CDR1 WSHSY, CDR2 SAAADI. The CDR3 loop spans 15 amino acids. Trimming took off 0 bases at V and 7 bases at J, with 13 bases between the two ends. This CDR3 reads CASSESTRGANIQYF. The DNA for the CDR3 is TGCGCCAGCAGTGAGTCAACCCGCGGTGCGAACATTCAGTACTTC.

This clonotype has a count of ten or more. The rearrangement uses TRBV29-1 and TRBJ2-5, with D possibly TRBD2 on 6 matching bases. Deletions cut 8 bases from V and 2 bases from J, with 30 bases between. Germline V gene lookup returns CDR1 SQVTM and CDR2 ANQGSEA. There are 18 residues in the CDR3. CDR3 sequence reads: CSSAGGKAGLTRQETQYF. The CDR3 DNA reads as TGCAGCTCGGCAGGTGGGAAAGCGGGTCTCACTCGACAAGAGACCCAGTACTTC.

This chain connects TRBV30 to TRBJ2-1; D call uncertain. Germline V CDR1 and CDR2: GTSNPN, SVGIG (reference sequence). V was trimmed by 4 bases and J by 2 bases, leaving 9 bases between them. The CDR3 consists of 13 residues. In DNA, the CDR3 is TGTGCCTGGAAAGAGGATACCTACAATGAGCAGTTCTTC. Residues: CAWKEDTYNEQFF.

This clonotype was counted a few times. The chain combines TRBV28 with TRBJ1-2; D is perhaps TRBD1 (6 bases). V was pared by 5 bases and J by 3 bases, with 13 bases between. CDR1 and CDR2 (germline): MDHEN, SYDVKM. The CDR3 contains 14 residues. The CDR3 DNA follows: TGTGCCAGCAGTGACTCAAGGGGGGACTATGGCTACACCTTC. This translates into CASSDSRGDYGYTF.

The V gene is TRBV12-5, the J gene TRBJ1-2; D is ambiguous. The CDR3 loop spans 14 amino acids. Trimming removed 6 bases at V and 5 bases at J, with 16 bases between. Germline CDR1 and CDR2: LGHNT and FRNRAP. CDR3 in DNA: TGTGCTAGTGGGGTGGGCGGAGGACCTTATGGCTACACCTTC. It yields the protein CASGVGGGPYGYTF.